One and the same sample provided the 10 T cell receptor beta chains below, sequenced in a study of radiation and T cells in renal cell carcinoma. Profiled with immunoSEQ multiplex PCR; TCRdb holds only in-frame clones, not every one. The sample consists of fewer than 55,000 clones, 80% of them appearing once. Time point in this sample: blood 2 weeks post-SBRT. The treatment is: 15 Gy SBRT to primary tumor, nephrectomy 4 weeks later. Sequenced here: blood, sampled from a patient whose treatment included radiotherapy and nephrectomy. These receptors all stem from a woman in her sixties or seventies with renal cell carcinoma.

In this sample, this clone turned up once. The chain employs TRBV6-5 and TRBJ1-5; D may be TRBD1 (5 bases). The CDR3 loop spans 14 amino acids. Trimming pared 2 bases from V and 6 bases from J, leaving 11 bases between. In germline, CDR1 is MNHEY, CDR2 SVGAGI. CDR3 loop: CASSYRQGGQPQHF. The CDR3 nucleotides are TGTGCCAGCAGTTACCGGCAGGGTGGTCAGCCCCAGCATTTT.

This chain joins TRBV19 and TRBJ2-4; perhaps TRBD2 as D (5 bases). The V gene's germline CDR1 is LNHDA and CDR2 SQIVND (reference sequence). V was clipped by 5 bases and J by 6 bases, with 11 bases between them. The CDR3 runs 13 residues. Here the CDR3 reads CASSGSSGNIQYF. CDR3 in DNA: TGTGCCAGTAGTGGGAGCTCGGGAAACATTCAGTACTTC.

The chain couples TRBV19 to TRBJ1-2; D may be TRBD1 (5 bases). CDR3 length: 14 amino acids. The V gene's germline CDR1 is LNHDA and CDR2 SQIVND (reference sequence). V was clipped by 5 bases and J by 8 bases, with 18 bases between them. The CDR3 here is CASSVRVNYVGYTF. DNA for the CDR3: TGTGCCAGTAGTGTCAGGGTTAATTATGTCGGCTACACCTTC. Together with reference TRBV19 and TRBJ1-2, the CDR3 gives the full variable domain: DGGITQSPKYLFRKEGQNVTLSCEQNLNHDAMYWYRQDPGQGLRLIYYSQIVNDFQKGDIAEGYSVSREKKESFPLTVTSAQKNPTAFYLCASSVRVNYVGYTFGSGTRLTVV.

The chain employs TRBV5-1 and TRBJ2-1, with 10 bases fitting TRBD1. The CDR3 consists of 14 residues. The J segment lost 6 bases and the V segment lost 4 bases, leaving 4 bases of the junction unmatched. Germline V gene sequence: CDR1 SGHRS, CDR2 YFSETQ. The CDR3 DNA is TGCGCCAGCAGCCCGGGACAGGGGACCAATGAGCAGTTCTTC. Protein product: CASSPGQGTNEQFF.

This clone appeared a few times. V usage is TRBV5-6 and J usage is TRBJ2-1, with TRBD1 as a possible D gene (5 bases). Per germline, CDR1 SGHDT and CDR2 YYEEEE. The CDR3 runs 15 residues. The V end lost 3 bases, the J end lost 5 bases, and 15 bases lay between the germline ends. The DNA for the CDR3 is TGTGCCAGCAGCTGGTTGGGGCCCAATGACAATGAGCAGTTCTTC. This codes for CASSWLGPNDNEQFF.

V is TRBV5-1 and J is TRBJ1-3; D uncertain. The V end lost 4 bases, the J end lost 2 bases, and 16 bases lay between the germline ends. CDR1 and CDR2 from the germline V gene are SGHRS and YFSETQ. The CDR3 is 16 amino acids. The CDR3 bases are TGCGCCAGCAGCCCAGGATCAGGTGTAGCTGGAAACACCATATATTTT. As protein: CASSPGSGVAGNTIYF.

The V and J genes are TRBV6-6 and TRBJ1-1; 9 bases are shared with TRBD1. The germline V gene has CDR1 MNHNY and CDR2 SVGAGI (reference sequence). The CDR3 extends over 15 amino acids. The J segment lost 4 bases and the V segment lost 5 bases, leaving 8 bases of the junction unmatched. CDR3 residues: CASSRGGQGFTEAFF. The CDR3 nucleotides are TGTGCCAGCAGTAGAGGGGGACAGGGTTTCACTGAAGCTTTCTTT.

The rearrangement links TRBV9 to TRBJ2-5; a weak D match, TRBD2 (6 bases). Per germline, CDR1 SGDLS and CDR2 YYNGEE. The CDR3 length is 16 residues. Trimming took off 0 bases at V and 5 bases at J, with 17 bases between the two ends. The CDR3 coding sequence is TGTGCCAGCAGCGTAGCCGGCGGGGCTAGTACGGAGACCCAGTACTTC. Its protein product is CASSVAGGASTETQYF. Drawing the rest from reference TRBV9 and TRBJ2-5, the complete variable domain is DSGVTQTPKHLITATGQRVTLRCSPRSGDLSVYWYQQSLDQGLQFLIQYYNGEERAKGNILERFSAQQFPDLHSELNLSSLELGDSALYFCASSVAGGASTETQYFGPGTRLLVL.

The V gene is TRBV5-8, the J gene TRBJ2-3; the match to TRBD2 covers 9 bases. Per the germline V gene, CDR1 is SGHTS and CDR2 is YDEGEE. This CDR3 comprises 14 residues. V dropped 3 bases and J dropped 6; count of bases not matched to a gene: 5. CDR3 DNA sequence: TGTGCCAGCAGCTGGGGACTAGCAAGGGATACGCAGTATTTT. It is translated as CASSWGLARDTQYF.

In DNA, the CDR3 is TGTGCCAGCAGCTTGAAGTTAGGGACGAACACTGAAGCTTTCTTT. As protein: CASSLKLGTNTEAFF. The chain uses TRBV5-6 and TRBJ1-1; possible D gene TRBD1, 5 bases. V was shortened by 1 base and J by 1 base, with 11 bases between the two germline ends. CDR1 and CDR2 (germline): SGHDT, YYEEEE. The CDR3 runs 15 residues.